This TCR beta chain derives from a study of read filtering for tumor transcriptome and immune sequencing. Whole-study context: Transcriptome libraries were built from DNase-treated RNA. Per sample, TCR-region reads ranged about 4 to 10.27 million by IR-seq, 85 to 1273 by RNA-seq. Whole-study results and caveats: This fraction held mixed bone marrow immune cells after CD138-negative sorting.

The library was built from roughly 400 ng RNA with molecular barcoded adaptors for alpha/delta and beta/gamma chains. Each CDR3 protein is one row after TCRdb ran MiXCR on the reads. The repertoire has tens of thousands of distinct CDR3 sequences, approximately 20% of them found once; the top ten carry over 12%. Regarding this clonotype: Its antigen remains unidentified.

V lost 2 bases and J lost 0, with 9 bases in between. The CDR3 runs to 15 residues. From germline, CDR1 is SGHTA and CDR2 FQGTGA. The sequence derives from a donor aged 40 or older with multiple myeloma. Sequenced material: a population of CD138-negative cells sorted from bone marrow. The J gene is TRBJ2-3, the V gene TRBV7-3, with D tentatively TRBD2 (5 bases). CDR3 nucleotides: TGTGCCAGCAGCTTATTCCCGGGAAGCACAGATACGCAGTATTTT. Its protein product is CASSLFPGSTDTQYF.